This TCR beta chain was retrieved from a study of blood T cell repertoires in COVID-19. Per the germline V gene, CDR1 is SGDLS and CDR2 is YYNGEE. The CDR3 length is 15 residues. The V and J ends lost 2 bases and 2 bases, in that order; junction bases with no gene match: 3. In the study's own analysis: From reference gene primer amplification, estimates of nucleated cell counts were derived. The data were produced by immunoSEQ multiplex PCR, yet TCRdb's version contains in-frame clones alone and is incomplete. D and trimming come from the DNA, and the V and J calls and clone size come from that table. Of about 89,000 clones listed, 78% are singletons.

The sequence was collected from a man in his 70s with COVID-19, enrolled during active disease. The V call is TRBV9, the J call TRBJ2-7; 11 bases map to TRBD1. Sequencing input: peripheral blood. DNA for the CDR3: TGTGCCAGCAGCGTGGGACAGGGGGGGACCTACGAGCAGTACTTC. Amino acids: CASSVGQGGTYEQYF. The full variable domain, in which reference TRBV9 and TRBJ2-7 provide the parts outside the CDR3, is DSGVTQTPKHLITATGQRVTLRCSPRSGDLSVYWYQQSLDQGLQFLIQYYNGEERAKGNILERFSAQQFPDLHSELNLSSLELGDSALYFCASSVGQGGTYEQYFGPGTRLTVT.